This T cell receptor beta chain was found in a study of beta chain features in type 1 diabetes. About the research overall: In age, gender and cell yields, patients were similar to healthy donors. General study results and limits: A greater similarity of naive, central memory and Treg TCRB repertoires was seen among patients than among healthy donors.

As concerns this clone: Its antigen is unknown.

Expressed TCRB transcripts got sequenced, as all isolated RNA was reverse transcribed. The assay was immunoSEQ multiplex PCR, and TCRdb's table has in-frame clones only and misses some. The data contain about 320,000 clones, roughly 15% of them seen just once; the ten biggest clones take up about 6.6%. This receptor was taken from a man between 25 and 39 years old in good health. The specimen sequenced was central memory CD4+ T cells from blood.

CDR3 in DNA: TGTGCCAGCAGCCCAGGGACATCTGGGGCCAACGTCCTGACTTTC. Its translation is CASSPGTSGANVLTF. The chain is built from TRBV7-2 and TRBJ2-6, with D possibly being TRBD1 (6 bases). This CDR3 is built from 15 residues. Trimming shortened V by 5 bases and J by 1 base, and 9 bases separated the two germline ends. Germline lookup yields CDR1 SGHTA and CDR2 FQGNSA.